These 27 T cell receptor beta chains were all obtained from the same sample, sequenced in a study of blood T cell repertoires in COVID-19. This table comes from immunoSEQ multiplex PCR, and its TCRdb copy is limited to in-frame clones, with some not included. Of roughly 200,000 clones listed, roughly 90% are singletons. Sequences were obtained from PBMCs or T cells enriched from blood (not recorded which). The source is a woman aged 40 to 50 with acute COVID-19.

The chain links TRBV12-3 or TRBV12-4 to TRBJ1-1; no firm D call. This CDR3 region has 13 residues. Trimming cost V 4 bases and J 4 bases, with 10 bases left between them. CDR3 sequence (DNA): TGTGCCAGCAGTTCGAATGGGCGCACTGAAGCTTTCTTT. Amino acid sequence: CASSSNGRTEAFF.

The chain uses TRBV5-5 and TRBJ2-4; 7 nucleotides match TRBD1. CDR3 size: 15 residues. The J segment lost 4 bases and the V segment lost 4 bases, leaving 8 bases of the junction unmatched. CDR1 is SGHKS and CDR2 is YYEKEE in the germline V gene (reference sequence). The CDR3 sequence is CASSRTGTEKNIQYF. The DNA for the CDR3 is TGTGCCAGCAGCAGAACCGGGACAGAGAAAAACATTCAGTACTTC. The full variable domain, its missing parts supplied by reference TRBV5-5 and TRBJ2-4, is DAGVTQSPTHLIKTRGQQVTLRCSPISGHKSVSWYQQVLGQGPQFIFQYYEKEERGRGNFPDRFSARQFPNYSSELNVNALLLGDSALYLCASSRTGTEKNIQYFGAGTRLSVL.

V gene TRBV5-1 combines with J gene TRBJ1-1; 8 nucleotides line up with TRBD1. Germline-derived CDR1 and CDR2 are SGHRS and YFSETQ. This CDR3 spans 15 amino acids. J gave up 1 base and V 3 bases, and 5 bases lay outside the gene matches. The CDR3 DNA is TGCGCCAGCAGCTCTACCGGGACAGGGAACACTGAAGCTTTCTTT. It is translated as CASSSTGTGNTEAFF.

The chain joins TRBV27 to TRBJ2-5, with TRBD1 as a possible D gene (5 bases). From germline, CDR1 is MNHEY and CDR2 SMNVEV (reference sequence). CDR3 length: 13 amino acids. Trimming took 2 bases from V and 4 from J, leaving 8 bases between them. The CDR3 nucleotides read TGTGCCAGCAGTTTAAGGGGTCCAGAGACCCAGTACTTC. This encodes CASSLRGPETQYF.

V and J are TRBV19 and TRBJ1-5, with 8 bases aligning to TRBD1. Germline V gives CDR1 LNHDA, CDR2 SQIVND (reference sequence). The CDR3 has 15 amino acids. The trim removed 5 bases at V and 4 bases at J, leaving 7 bases unmatched. CDR3 nucleotides: TGTGCCAGTAGTGGAACCGGGACAGGAAATCAGCCCCAGCATTTT. Its protein product is CASSGTGTGNQPQHF.

The rearrangement uses TRBV7-2 and TRBJ1-1; D is perhaps TRBD1 (5 bases). The CDR3 runs 13 residues. CDR1 SGHTA and CDR2 FQGNSA come from the germline V gene. V gave up 1 base and J gave up 3 bases, with 6 bases separating them. CDR3 in amino acids: CASSLEQDTEAFF. Here the CDR3 DNA reads TGTGCCAGCAGCTTAGAACAGGACACTGAAGCTTTCTTT.

This clone has just a few counts. The gene calls are TRBV7-9 and TRBJ1-2; D might be TRBD1 (6 bases). The germline CDR1 and CDR2 sequences are SEHNR and FQNEAQ (reference sequence). Trimming stripped 5 bases from V and 7 bases from J, with 26 bases between. CDR3 size: 17 residues. CDR3 residues: CASSRRQVPGSVAGYTF. The CDR3 DNA is TGTGCCAGCAGCCGAAGACAGGTCCCCGGTTCCGTCGCTGGCTACACCTTC.

The chain recombines TRBV3-1 (or the pseudogene TRBV3-2) with TRBJ1-5, with no clear D. V was shortened by 0 bases and J by 7 bases, with 4 bases between the two germline ends. The CDR3 loop spans 12 amino acids. CDR1 is LGHDT and CDR2 is YNNKEL in the germline V gene (reference sequence). The CDR3 is CASSQEGQPQHF. DNA of the CDR3: TGTGCCAGCAGCCAAGAGGGCCAGCCCCAGCATTTT.

This clone was observed a handful of times. The chain uses TRBV5-1 and TRBJ1-1, with TRBD1 as a possible D gene (6 bases). The V gene's germline CDR1 is SGHRS and CDR2 YFSETQ. The germline V and J ends were trimmed by 3 bases and 11 bases, with 17 bases remaining between them. This CDR3 spans 13 amino acids. The CDR3 DNA reads TGCGCCAGCAGCTCGGACAGCCATCTTCGGGCTTTCTTT. Protein: CASSSDSHLRAFF.

Written as DNA, the CDR3 is TGTGCCAGCAGCGACCGCTTGACAGGGGGCGTTGGCTACACCTTC. This encodes CASSDRLTGGVGYTF. This sequence joins TRBV9 and TRBJ1-2, with TRBD1 matching over 10 bases. Germline-derived CDR1 and CDR2 are SGDLS and YYNGEE. The CDR3 consists of 15 residues. V gave up 3 bases and J gave up 7 bases; unmatched junction bases: 9.

V gene TRBV29-1 combines with J gene TRBJ1-1; TRBD1 is a possible D gene (6 bases). The CDR3 has 11 amino acids. Germline V gene data show CDR1 as SQVTM and CDR2 as ANQGSEA. The V end was cut by 0 bases, the J end by 10 bases, with 9 bases between. CDR3 sequence (DNA): TGCAGCGTTGAAGATCAAGGGGGAGCTTTCTTT. It encodes CSVEDQGGAFF. Using reference TRBV29-1 and TRBJ1-1 for the parts outside the CDR3, the full variable domain is SAVISQKPSRDICQRGTSLTIQCQVDSQVTMMFWYRQQPGQSLTLIATANQGSEATYESGFVIDKFPISRPNLTFSTLTVSNMSPEDSSIYLCSVEDQGGAFFGQGTRLTVV.

J is TRBJ1-6 and V is TRBV9, with D unclear. The CDR3 runs 15 residues. The germline V and J ends were trimmed by 4 bases and 2 bases, with 10 bases remaining between them. Per the germline V gene, CDR1 is SGDLS and CDR2 is YYNGEE. The CDR3 spells CASSPAGAYNSPLHF. In nucleotides, the CDR3 is TGTGCCAGCAGCCCTGCCGGGGCCTATAATTCACCCCTCCACTTT.

The rearrangement links TRBV4-1 to TRBJ1-2; TRBD1 matches at 9 bases. The CDR3 contains 14 residues. Germline V gene data show CDR1 as MGHRA and CDR2 as YSYEKL. Trimming took 3 bases from V and 8 from J; bases not matched to a gene: 7. Here the CDR3 DNA reads TGCGCCAGCAGCCAGCCAGACAGGGGGGAGGGCTACACCTTC. This codes for CASSQPDRGEGYTF.

Worth noting for this clone: A much more abundant neighbour one base away suggests this may be a read error. The identical CDR3 is also encoded by other nucleotide sequences in the sample. The CDR3 loop reads CSVHLSGQGAGREQFF. The CDR3 region has the DNA TGCAGCGTTCATCTTTCGGGACAGGGGGCGGGGCGGGAGCAGTTCTTC. The chain is built from TRBV29-1 and TRBJ2-1; the match to TRBD1 covers 12 bases. Germline lookup yields CDR1 SQVTM and CDR2 ANQGSEA. The J segment lost 10 bases and the V segment lost 5 bases, leaving 15 bases of the junction unmatched. This CDR3 is 16 amino acids long.

The V and J genes are TRBV7-9 and TRBJ2-1; 9 nucleotides agree with TRBD1. The germline gives CDR1 SEHNR, CDR2 FQNEAQ (reference sequence). The CDR3 extends over 16 amino acids. The trim removed 5 bases at V and 6 bases at J, leaving 11 bases unmatched. Here the CDR3 DNA reads TGTGCCAGCAGCGCCCCGGGACAGGGTAGATTCAATGAGCAGTTCTTC. It is translated as CASSAPGQGRFNEQFF.

Details on this clone: One end of the junction does not line up with germline, which may come from a read error. The chain carries TRBV6-5 and TRBJ1-2; 7 positions match TRBD1. The germline V gene encodes CDR1 MNHEY and CDR2 SVGAGI. There are 12 residues in the CDR3. CDR3 coding DNA: TGTGCCAGCAGTTCGACAGGGTATGGCTGCACCTTC. It yields the protein CASSSTGYGCTF.

This chain connects TRBV5-1 to TRBJ1-1; TRBD1 matches 8 bases. V trimming: 3 bases; J trimming: 0 bases; junction bases outside the gene matches: 1. In germline, CDR1 is SGHRS, CDR2 YFSETQ. There are 14 residues in the CDR3. The CDR3 loop reads CASSSTGVNTEAFF. The CDR3, as DNA: TGCGCCAGCAGCTCGACAGGGGTGAACACTGAAGCTTTCTTT.

The genes are TRBV4-3 and TRBJ2-7; D is possibly TRBD1 (6 bases). Germline V gene data show CDR1 as LGHNA and CDR2 as YSLEER. Trimming took 0 bases from V and 2 from J, leaving 11 bases between them. The CDR3 runs to 15 residues. CDR3 sequence reads: CASSQEGQGPYEQYF. CDR3 sequence (DNA): TGCGCCAGCAGCCAAGAAGGCCAGGGGCCCTACGAGCAGTACTTC.

This chain uses TRBV24-1 with TRBJ1-2, with TRBD1 identical over 7 bases. From germline, CDR1 is KGHDR and CDR2 SFDVKD. The CDR3 is made up of 14 amino acids. Germline trimming cut 4 bases from V and 7 bases from J; bases unmatched to any gene: 8. CDR3 residues: CATSERGGASGYTF. The DNA of the CDR3 is TGTGCCACCAGTGAGCGAGGGGGCGCGTCTGGCTACACCTTC.

The V call is TRBV6-5, the J call TRBJ1-1; possibly TRBD1 for D (6 bases). The CDR3 is 15 residues long. The germline gives CDR1 MNHEY, CDR2 SVGAGI. Trimming removed 0 bases from V and 10 bases from J, with 18 bases in between. CDR3: CASSYSIGRGHGAFF. As DNA, the CDR3 is TGTGCCAGCAGTTACTCGATTGGCAGGGGCCATGGAGCTTTCTTT.

The chain combines TRBV5-8 with TRBJ2-6; no firm D call. The germline V and J ends were trimmed by 0 bases and 4 bases, with 8 bases remaining between them. The germline V gene encodes CDR1 SGHTS and CDR2 YDEGEE. The CDR3 has 15 residues. CDR3 nucleotide sequence: TGTGCCAGCAGCTTGGAGATACTGGGGGCCAACGTCCTGACTTTC. It yields the protein CASSLEILGANVLTF.

The rearrangement links TRBV10-1 to TRBJ1-3; 7 nucleotides match TRBD1. The CDR3 runs to 15 residues. With V trimmed by 3 bases and J by 6 bases, 8 bases remained unmatched. CDR1 is WNHNN and CDR2 is SYGVQD in the germline V gene (reference sequence). The CDR3 nucleotides read TGCGCCAGCAGTGATCCCCGGGACAGACTAAACACCATATATTTT. Amino acids: CASSDPRDRLNTIYF.

In its sample, this clone was seen a few times. V gene TRBV5-1 combines with J gene TRBJ1-1; perhaps TRBD1 as D (5 bases). This CDR3 is 14 amino acids long. Trimming removed 0 bases at V and 1 base at J, with 7 bases between. The germline CDR1 and CDR2 sequences are SGHRS and YFSETQ. CDR3 region: CASSLEGWNTEAFF. The CDR3 coding sequence is TGCGCCAGCAGCTTGGAGGGGTGGAACACTGAAGCTTTCTTT. The full variable domain, in which reference TRBV5-1 and TRBJ1-1 provide the parts outside the CDR3, is KAGVTQTPRYLIKTRGQQVTLSCSPISGHRSVSWYQQTPGQGLQFLFEYFSETQRNKGNFPGRFSGRQFSNSRSEMNVSTLELGDSALYLCASSLEGWNTEAFFGQGTRLTVV.

The chain couples TRBV12-5 to TRBJ1-1, with D unresolved. Germline CDR1 and CDR2: LGHNT and FRNRAP. V was clipped by 1 base and J by 4 bases, with 19 bases between them. The length of the CDR3 is 17 residues. The CDR3 loop reads CASGLGGGLLLGTEAFF. The CDR3 DNA sequence: TGTGCTAGTGGTTTGGGGGGAGGACTTTTGTTGGGCACTGAAGCTTTCTTT.

This rearrangement joins TRBV4-3 to TRBJ1-6, with 10 bases fitting TRBD1. V was pared by 1 base and J by 8 bases, with 8 bases of the junction left unmatched. This CDR3 is 17 amino acids long. The V gene's germline CDR1 is LGHNA and CDR2 YSLEER. Here the CDR3 DNA reads TGCGCCAGCAGCCAAGGGGGGATGGGACAGGGGTATTCACCCCTCCACTTT. The encoded protein is CASSQGGMGQGYSPLHF.

The chain links TRBV19 to TRBJ1-4, with 11 positions matching TRBD1. The CDR3 totals 15 residues. In germline, CDR1 is LNHDA, CDR2 SQIVND (reference sequence). J lost 8 bases, V lost 5 bases, and 7 bases had no gene match. The CDR3 is CASSSLRDRGEKLFF. In nucleotides, the CDR3 is TGTGCCAGTAGTTCCCTAAGGGACAGGGGGGAAAAACTGTTTTTT.

V and J are TRBV29-1 and TRBJ2-7; D is possibly TRBD1 (6 bases). This CDR3 is 13 amino acids long. CDR1 is SQVTM and CDR2 is ANQGSEA in the germline V gene. Trimming left V 6 bases short and J 3 bases short, with 15 bases between. In DNA, the CDR3 is TGCAGCGTGGGTACGGGACAACTCTACGAGCAGTACTTC. This sequence encodes CSVGTGQLYEQYF.